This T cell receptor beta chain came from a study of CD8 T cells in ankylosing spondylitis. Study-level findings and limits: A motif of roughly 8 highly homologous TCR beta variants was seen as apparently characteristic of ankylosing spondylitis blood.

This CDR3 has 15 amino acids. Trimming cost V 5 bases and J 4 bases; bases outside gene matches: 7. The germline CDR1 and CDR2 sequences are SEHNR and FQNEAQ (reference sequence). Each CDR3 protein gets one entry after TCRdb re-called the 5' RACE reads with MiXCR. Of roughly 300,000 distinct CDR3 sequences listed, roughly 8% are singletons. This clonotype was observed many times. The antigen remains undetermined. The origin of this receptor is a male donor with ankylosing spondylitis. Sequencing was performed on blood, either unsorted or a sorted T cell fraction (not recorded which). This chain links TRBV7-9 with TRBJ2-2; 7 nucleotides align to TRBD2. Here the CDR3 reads CASSPRRESTGELFF. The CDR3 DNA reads TGTGCCAGCAGCCCCCGGCGGGAGAGCACCGGGGAGCTGTTTTTT.